This T cell receptor (beta chain) was profiled in a study of blood T cell repertoires in COVID-19. This clone has just one count. Donors were grouped by their self-reported clinical history. For recovered donors of Cohort 3, there were two negative PCRs, clearance, or symptom resolution. In germline, CDR1 is SEHNR, CDR2 FQNEAQ (reference sequence). The CDR3 is 17 amino acids. The V end lost 3 bases, the J end lost 0 bases, and 17 bases lay between the germline ends. Generated by immunoSEQ multiplex PCR, the TCRdb table keeps only in-frame clones and is missing some. The sample has fewer than 350,000 clones; roughly 85% are singletons.

The clonotype was recovered from a young man who had recovered from COVID-19. This chain connects TRBV7-9 to TRBJ1-2; the D gene is possibly TRBD1 (5 bases). Sequencing was carried out using PBMCs or T cells enriched from blood (not recorded which). The DNA of the CDR3 is TGTGCCAGCAGCTTGCGCGACAGTCAGATTTCTAACTATGGCTACACCTTC. This translates into CASSLRDSQISNYGYTF.